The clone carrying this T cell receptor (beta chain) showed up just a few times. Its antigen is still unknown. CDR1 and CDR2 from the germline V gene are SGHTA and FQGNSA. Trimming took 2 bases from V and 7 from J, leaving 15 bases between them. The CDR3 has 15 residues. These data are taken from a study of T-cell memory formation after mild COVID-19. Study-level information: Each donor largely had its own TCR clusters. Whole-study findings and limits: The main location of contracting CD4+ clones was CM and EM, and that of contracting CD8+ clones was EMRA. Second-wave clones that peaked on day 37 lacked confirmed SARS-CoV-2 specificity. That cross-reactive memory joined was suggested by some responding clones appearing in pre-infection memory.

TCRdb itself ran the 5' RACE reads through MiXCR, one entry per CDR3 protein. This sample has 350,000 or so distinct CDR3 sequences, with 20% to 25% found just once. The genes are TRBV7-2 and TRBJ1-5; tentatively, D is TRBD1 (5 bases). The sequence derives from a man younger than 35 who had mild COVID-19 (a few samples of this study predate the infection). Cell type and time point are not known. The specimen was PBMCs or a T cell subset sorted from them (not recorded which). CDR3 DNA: TGTGCCAGCAGCTTAAAGGGGCAGGGTGAGCAGCCCCAGCATTTT. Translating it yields CASSLKGQGEQPQHF.